The following is a TCR beta chain sequence with its context. In germline, CDR1 is MDHEN, CDR2 SYDVKM. V lost 6 bases, J lost 3 bases, and 15 bases lay in between. The CDR3 is 14 residues long. This sample stems from a study of T-cell reconstitution after alpha-beta-depleted transplantation in children. TCRbeta library construction was performed incorporating unique molecular identifiers. MiXCR, run by TCRdb on the PCR reads, gives a single entry per CDR3 protein. The data hold about 980,000 distinct CDR3 sequences, with under 30% observed a single time. This clonotype was sampled from a boy in the first two years of life who had a stem cell transplant for SCID, so the T cells may come from the graft donor. The rearrangement uses TRBV28 and TRBJ2-7; D gene unclear. The input for sequencing was PBMCs, mostly from graft donor cells, taken 360 days after TCRalphabeta/CD19-depleted stem cell transplant. Written as DNA, the CDR3 is TGTGCCAGCAGACCCGACCGATCCGGCTACGAGCAGTACTTC. Translation: CASRPDRSGYEQYF.